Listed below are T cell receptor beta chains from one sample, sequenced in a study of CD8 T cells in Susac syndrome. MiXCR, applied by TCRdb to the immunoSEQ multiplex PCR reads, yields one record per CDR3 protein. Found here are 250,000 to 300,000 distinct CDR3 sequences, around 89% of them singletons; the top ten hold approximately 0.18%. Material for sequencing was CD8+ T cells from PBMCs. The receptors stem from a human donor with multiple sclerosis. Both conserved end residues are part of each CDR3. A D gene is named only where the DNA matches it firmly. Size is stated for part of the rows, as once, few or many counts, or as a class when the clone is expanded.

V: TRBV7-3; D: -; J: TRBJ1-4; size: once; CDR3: CASSWREGEDEKLFF; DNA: TGTGCCAGCAGCTGGAGGGAAGGGGAGGATGAAAAACTGTTTTTT
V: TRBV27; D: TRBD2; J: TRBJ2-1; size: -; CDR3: CASSLSTSGGNEQFF; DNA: TGTGCCAGCAGTTTATCGACTAGCGGGGGGAATGAGCAGTTCTTC
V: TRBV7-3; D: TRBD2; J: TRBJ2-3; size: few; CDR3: CASSLLGLAGDTQYF; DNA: TGTGCCAGCAGCTTATTGGGCCTAGCGGGAGATACGCAGTATTTT
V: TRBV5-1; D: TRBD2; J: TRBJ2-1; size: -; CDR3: CASIGTSGGSGNEQFF; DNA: TGCGCCAGCATCGGGACTAGCGGGGGGTCGGGCAATGAGCAGTTCTTC
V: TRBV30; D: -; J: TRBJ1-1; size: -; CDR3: CAWSPGEPMNTEAFF; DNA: TGTGCCTGGAGTCCGGGAGAGCCGATGAACACTGAAGCTTTCTTT
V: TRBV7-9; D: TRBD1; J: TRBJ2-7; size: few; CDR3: CASSLWGGDRDEQYF; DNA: TGTGCCAGCAGCTTATGGGGCGGCGACAGGGACGAGCAGTACTTC
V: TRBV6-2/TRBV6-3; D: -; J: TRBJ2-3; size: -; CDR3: CASRSGTGHLTDTQYF; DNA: TGTGCCAGCAGATCCGGGACGGGGCACCTCACAGATACGCAGTATTTT
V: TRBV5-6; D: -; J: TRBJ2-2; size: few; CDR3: CASSLGGSGELFF; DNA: TGTGCCAGCAGCTTGGGAGGATCCGGGGAGCTGTTTTTT
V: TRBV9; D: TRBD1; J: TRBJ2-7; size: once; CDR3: CASSPRGQDYEQYF; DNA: TGTGCCAGCAGCCCCCGGGGACAGGACTACGAGCAGTACTTC
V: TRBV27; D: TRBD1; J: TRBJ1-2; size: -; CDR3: CASSLGQGVGGYTF; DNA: TGTGCCAGCAGTTTAGGTCAGGGGGTAGGGGGCTACACCTTC
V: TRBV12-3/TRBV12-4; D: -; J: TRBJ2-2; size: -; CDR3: CASSSTPSPRGAPGDTGELFF; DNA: TGTGCCAGCAGTTCAACCCCAAGCCCACGGGGGGCGCCGGGGGACACCGGGGAGCTGTTTTTT
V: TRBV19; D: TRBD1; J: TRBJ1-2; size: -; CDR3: CATQQGATGYTF; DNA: TGTGCCACCCAACAGGGGGCAACTGGCTACACCTTC
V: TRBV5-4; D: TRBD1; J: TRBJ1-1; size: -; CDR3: CASSPGQAGNTEAFF; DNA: TGTGCCAGCAGCCCGGGACAGGCCGGGAACACTGAAGCTTTCTTT
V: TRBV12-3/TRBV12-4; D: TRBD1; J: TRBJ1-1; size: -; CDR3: CASSLNGQEEAFF; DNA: TGTGCCAGCAGCCTTAACGGACAGGAAGAAGCTTTCTTT
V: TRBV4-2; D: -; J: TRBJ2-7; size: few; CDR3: CASSRPDSYEQYF; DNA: TGTGCCAGCAGCCGACCGGACAGCTACGAGCAGTACTTC
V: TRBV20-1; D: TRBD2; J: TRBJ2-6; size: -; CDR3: CSAQGLAVSSGANVLTF; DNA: TGCAGTGCCCAGGGACTAGCGGTCTCTTCTGGGGCCAACGTCCTGACTTTC
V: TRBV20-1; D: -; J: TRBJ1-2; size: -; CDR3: CSARGTDVPINYGYTF; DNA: TGCAGTGCTAGAGGGACAGATGTTCCTATTAACTATGGCTACACCTTC
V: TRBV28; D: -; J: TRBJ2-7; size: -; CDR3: CASRQGWSYEQYF; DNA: TGTGCCAGCAGACAGGGTTGGTCCTACGAGCAGTACTTC
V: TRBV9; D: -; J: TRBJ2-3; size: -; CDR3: CASSVGRGLAASTDTQYF; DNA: TGTGCCAGCAGCGTAGGACGCGGGCTGGCGGCTAGCACAGATACGCAGTATTTT
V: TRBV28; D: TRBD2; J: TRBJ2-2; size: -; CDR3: CASRTSGNTGELFF; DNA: TGTGCCAGCAGGACTAGCGGGAACACCGGGGAGCTGTTTTTT
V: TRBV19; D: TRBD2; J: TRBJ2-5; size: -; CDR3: CASSHDREEYQETQYF; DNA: TGTGCCAGTAGCCATGACCGGGAGGAGTACCAAGAGACCCAGTACTTC
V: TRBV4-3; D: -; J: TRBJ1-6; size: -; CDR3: CASSQSDLLASYNSPLHF; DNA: TGCGCCAGCAGCCAATCGGACCTTTTGGCCTCCTATAATTCACCCCTCCACTTT
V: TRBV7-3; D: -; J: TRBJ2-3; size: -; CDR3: CASSPSHQTSTDTQYF; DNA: TGTGCCAGCAGCCCGAGCCACCAAACTAGCACAGATACGCAGTATTTT
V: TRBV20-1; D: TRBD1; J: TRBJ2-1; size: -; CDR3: CSARRGDRGSNEQFF; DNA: TGCAGTGCTAGGAGGGGGGACAGGGGGAGTAATGAGCAGTTCTTC
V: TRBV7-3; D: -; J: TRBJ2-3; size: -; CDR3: CASSLFSTDTQYF; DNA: TGTGCCAGCAGCTTATTTAGCACAGATACGCAGTATTTT
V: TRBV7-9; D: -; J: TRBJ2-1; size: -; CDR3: CASLGGPGIYNEQFF; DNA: TGTGCCAGCTTAGGGGGTCCGGGAATTTACAATGAGCAGTTCTTC
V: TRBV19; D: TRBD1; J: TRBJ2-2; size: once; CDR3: CASSPGQVLTGELFF; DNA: TGTGCCAGTAGCCCGGGACAGGTTTTGACCGGGGAGCTGTTTTTT
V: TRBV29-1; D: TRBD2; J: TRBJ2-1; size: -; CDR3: CSATGTSNNEQFF; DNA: TGCAGCGCTACCGGGACTAGCAACAATGAGCAGTTCTTC
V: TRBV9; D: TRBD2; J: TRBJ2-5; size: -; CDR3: CASSVEPGTSGGQETQYF; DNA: TGTGCCAGCAGCGTAGAGCCAGGGACTAGCGGAGGACAAGAGACCCAGTACTTC
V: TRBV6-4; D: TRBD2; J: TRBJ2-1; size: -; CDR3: CASSSLSGSGDNEQFF; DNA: TGTGCCAGCAGTTCTCTTAGCGGGAGCGGGGACAATGAGCAGTTCTTC
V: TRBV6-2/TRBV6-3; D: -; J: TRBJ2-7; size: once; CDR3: CASSYDGGYEQYF; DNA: TGTGCCAGCAGTTATGACGGCGGCTACGAGCAGTACTTC
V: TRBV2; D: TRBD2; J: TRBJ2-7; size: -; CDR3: CASTPSGPRDYEQYF; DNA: TGTGCCAGCACGCCTAGCGGCCCTAGAGACTACGAGCAGTACTTC
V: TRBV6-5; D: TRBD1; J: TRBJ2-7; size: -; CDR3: CASSYKGAGYEQYF; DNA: TGTGCCAGCAGTTACAAGGGGGCTGGCTACGAGCAGTACTTC
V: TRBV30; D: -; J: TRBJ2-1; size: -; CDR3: CAWSSGSLEQFF; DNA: TGTGCCTGGAGTTCAGGGTCTTTGGAGCAGTTCTTC
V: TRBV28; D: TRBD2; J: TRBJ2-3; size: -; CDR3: CASSITPGLVGYTQYF; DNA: TGTGCCAGCAGTATCACTCCGGGACTAGTCGGCTATACGCAGTATTTT
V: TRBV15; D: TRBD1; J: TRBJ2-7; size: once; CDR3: CATSMGQGLSYEQYF; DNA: TGTGCCACCAGCATGGGACAGGGATTATCCTACGAGCAGTACTTC
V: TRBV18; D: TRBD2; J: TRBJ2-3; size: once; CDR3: CASSPSSGTSGASDTDTQYF; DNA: TGTGCCAGCTCACCAAGCTCCGGGACTAGCGGGGCGAGCGACACAGATACGCAGTATTTT
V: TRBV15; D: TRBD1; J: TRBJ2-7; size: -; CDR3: CATSRLGDRVWREQYF; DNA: TGTGCCACCAGCAGACTGGGGGACAGGGTATGGCGCGAGCAGTACTTC
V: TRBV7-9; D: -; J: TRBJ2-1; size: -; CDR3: CASSSPGSGEQFF; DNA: TGTGCCAGCAGCTCCCCCGGTTCGGGTGAGCAGTTCTTC
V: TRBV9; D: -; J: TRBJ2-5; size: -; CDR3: CASSPPNREETQYF; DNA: TGTGCCAGCAGCCCGCCTAACAGGGAAGAGACCCAGTACTTC
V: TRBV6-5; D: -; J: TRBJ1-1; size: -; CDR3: CASSYSRIALWTEAFF; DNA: TGTGCCAGCAGTTACTCGAGAATCGCCCTCTGGACTGAAGCTTTCTTT
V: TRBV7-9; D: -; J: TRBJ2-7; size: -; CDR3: CASSLIGVSYEQYF; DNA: TGTGCCAGCAGCTTAATTGGGGTTTCCTACGAGCAGTACTTC
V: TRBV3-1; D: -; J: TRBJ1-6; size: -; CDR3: CASSQDGSIFVRYLHF; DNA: TGTGCCAGCAGCCAAGATGGCTCCATTTTCGTCCGCTACCTCCACTTT
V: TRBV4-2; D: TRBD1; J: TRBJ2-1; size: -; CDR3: CASSPSPAGGNEQFF; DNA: TGTGCCAGCAGCCCCTCCCCCGCAGGGGGCAATGAGCAGTTCTTC
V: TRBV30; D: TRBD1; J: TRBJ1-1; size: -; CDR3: CAWRTLGQPIAEAFF; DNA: TGTGCCTGGAGAACCCTGGGACAGCCGATCGCTGAAGCTTTCTTT
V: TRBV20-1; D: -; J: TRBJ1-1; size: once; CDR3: CSAVNRKRNTEAFF; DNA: TGCAGTGCCGTTAACAGGAAAAGGAACACTGAAGCTTTCTTT
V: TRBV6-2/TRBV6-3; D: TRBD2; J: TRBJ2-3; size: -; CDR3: CASGLAGGPGDTQYF; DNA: TGTGCCAGCGGTCTAGCGGGAGGGCCCGGGGATACGCAGTATTTT
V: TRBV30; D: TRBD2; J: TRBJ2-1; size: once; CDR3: CASTSGRLGAYNEQFF; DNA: TGTGCCTCGACTAGCGGGAGGCTAGGCGCCTACAATGAGCAGTTCTTC
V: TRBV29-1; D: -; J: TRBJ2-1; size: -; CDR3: CSGSSYNEQFF; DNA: TGCAGCGGTAGCTCCTACAATGAGCAGTTCTTC
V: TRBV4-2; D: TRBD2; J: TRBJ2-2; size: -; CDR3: CASSQEGLAGGPLTGELFF; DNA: TGTGCCAGCAGCCAAGAAGGCCTAGCGGGGGGCCCGCTGACCGGGGAGCTGTTTTTT
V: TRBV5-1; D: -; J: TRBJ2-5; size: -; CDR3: CASRPSMKTQYF; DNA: TGCGCCAGCAGGCCGAGTATGAAGACCCAGTACTTC
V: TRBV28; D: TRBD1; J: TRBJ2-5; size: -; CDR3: CASSFQVGQGMGEETQYF; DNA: TGTGCCAGCAGTTTTCAGGTTGGACAGGGGATGGGAGAAGAGACCCAGTACTTC
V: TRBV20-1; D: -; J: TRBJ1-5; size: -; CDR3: CSARSLEASNQPQHF; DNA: TGCAGTGCTAGGTCCCTTGAGGCTAGCAATCAGCCCCAGCATTTT
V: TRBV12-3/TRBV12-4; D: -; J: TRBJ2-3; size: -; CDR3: CASSLESTLDTQYF; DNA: TGTGCCAGCAGTTTAGAAAGTACCTTGGATACGCAGTATTTT
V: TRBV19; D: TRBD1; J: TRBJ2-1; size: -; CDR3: CASSIGTGGYNEQFF; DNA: TGTGCCAGTAGTATCGGGACAGGGGGTTACAATGAGCAGTTCTTC
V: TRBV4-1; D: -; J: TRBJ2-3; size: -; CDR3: CASSQGRGAETDTQYF; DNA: TGCGCCAGCAGCCAAGGGCGTGGGGCCGAAACAGATACGCAGTATTTT
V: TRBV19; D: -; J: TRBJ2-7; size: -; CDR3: CASSLRGGTGPIPPYEQYF; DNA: TGTGCCAGTAGTCTTCGGGGGGGGACAGGCCCTATCCCCCCCTACGAGCAGTACTTC
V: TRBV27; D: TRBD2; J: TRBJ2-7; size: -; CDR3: CASSLIIGGGPLEQYF; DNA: TGTGCCAGCAGTTTAATAATCGGGGGGGGGCCCCTCGAGCAGTACTTC